This T cell receptor beta chain was sequenced in a study of T-cell memory formation after mild COVID-19. Study context: There were largely donor-specific TCR clusters.

This clonotype was detected only once. One entry per CDR3 protein results from TCRdb running MiXCR on the 5' RACE reads. The sample consists of roughly 560,000 distinct CDR3 sequences, approximately 20% of them appearing once. The germline V gene has CDR1 LGHDT and CDR2 YNNKEL (reference sequence). V lost 0 bases to trimming and J lost 1 base; unmatched junction nucleotides: 11. The CDR3 runs to 21 residues. The V and J genes are TRBV3-1 and TRBJ2-2; 13 bases match TRBD2. Material for sequencing was PBMCs or a T cell subset sorted from them (not recorded which). The receptor's source is an adult woman who had mild COVID-19 (a few samples of this study predate the infection). Cell type and time point are not known. The chain's CDR3 is CASSQDWWTSGGNLNTGELFF. CDR3 sequence (DNA): TGTGCCAGCAGCCAAGATTGGTGGACTAGCGGGGGCAACTTGAACACCGGGGAGCTGTTTTTT.